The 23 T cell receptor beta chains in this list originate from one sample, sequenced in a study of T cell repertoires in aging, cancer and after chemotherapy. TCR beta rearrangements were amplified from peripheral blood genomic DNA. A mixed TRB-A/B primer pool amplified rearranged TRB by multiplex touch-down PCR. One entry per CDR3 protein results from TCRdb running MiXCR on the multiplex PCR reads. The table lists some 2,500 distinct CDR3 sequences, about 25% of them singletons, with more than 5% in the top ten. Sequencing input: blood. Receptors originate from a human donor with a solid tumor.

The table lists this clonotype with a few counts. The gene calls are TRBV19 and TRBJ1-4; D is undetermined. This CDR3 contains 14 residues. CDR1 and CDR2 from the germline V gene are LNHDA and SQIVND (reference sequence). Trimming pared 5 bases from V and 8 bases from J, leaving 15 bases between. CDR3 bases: TGTGCCAGTAGTGTAACAATGTTCGTGGAAAAACTGTTTTTT. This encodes CASSVTMFVEKLFF.

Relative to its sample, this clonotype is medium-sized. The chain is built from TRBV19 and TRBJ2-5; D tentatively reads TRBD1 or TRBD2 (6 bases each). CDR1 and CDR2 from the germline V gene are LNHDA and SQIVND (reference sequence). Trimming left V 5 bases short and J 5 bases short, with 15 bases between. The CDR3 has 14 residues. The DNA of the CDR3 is TGTGCCAGTAGTTTTGGAGGGGGGTGGGAGACCCAGTACTTC. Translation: CASSFGGGWETQYF.

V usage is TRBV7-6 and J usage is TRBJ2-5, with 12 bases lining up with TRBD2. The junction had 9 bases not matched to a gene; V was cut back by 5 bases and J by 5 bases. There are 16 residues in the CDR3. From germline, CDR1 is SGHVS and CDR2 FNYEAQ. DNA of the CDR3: TGTGCCAGCAGCCAAGACGCTAGCGGGGGGGTGGAGACCCAGTACTTC. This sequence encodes CASSQDASGGVETQYF.

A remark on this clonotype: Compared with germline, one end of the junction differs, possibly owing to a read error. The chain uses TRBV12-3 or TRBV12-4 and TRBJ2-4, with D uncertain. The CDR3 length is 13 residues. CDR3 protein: CASSLENSSGNYF. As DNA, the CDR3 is TGTGCCAGCAGTTTAGAGAACAGCTCGGGTAACTATTTC.

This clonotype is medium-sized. For the CDR3, the DNA is TGTGCCAGCAGTTATACCAACGGCGAGCAGTACTTC. It is translated as CASSYTNGEQYF. The V call is TRBV6-5, the J call TRBJ2-7; no definite D call. In germline, CDR1 is MNHEY, CDR2 SVGAGI. V shed 3 bases and J shed 6 bases, with 9 bases lying between them. The CDR3 has 12 residues.

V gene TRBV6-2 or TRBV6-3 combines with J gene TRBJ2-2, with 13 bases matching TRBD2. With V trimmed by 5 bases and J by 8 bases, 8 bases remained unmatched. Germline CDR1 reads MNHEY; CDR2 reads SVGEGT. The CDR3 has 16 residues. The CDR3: CASSPRLAGGIGELFF. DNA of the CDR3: TGTGCCAGCAGTCCTCGACTAGCGGGGGGAATAGGGGAGCTGTTTTTT.

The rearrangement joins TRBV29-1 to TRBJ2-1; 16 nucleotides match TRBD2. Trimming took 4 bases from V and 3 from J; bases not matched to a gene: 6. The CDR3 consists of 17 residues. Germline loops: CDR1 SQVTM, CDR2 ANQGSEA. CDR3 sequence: CSVGGTSGGADYNEQFF. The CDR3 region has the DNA TGCAGCGTTGGAGGGACTAGCGGGGGGGCGGACTACAATGAGCAGTTCTTC.

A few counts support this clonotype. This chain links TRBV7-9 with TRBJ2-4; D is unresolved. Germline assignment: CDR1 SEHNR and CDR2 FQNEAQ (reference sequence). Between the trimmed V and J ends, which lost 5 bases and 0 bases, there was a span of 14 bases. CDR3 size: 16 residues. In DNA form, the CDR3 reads TGTGCCAGCAGCCAAATGGTATCTTTAGCCAAAAACATTCAGTACTTC. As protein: CASSQMVSLAKNIQYF.

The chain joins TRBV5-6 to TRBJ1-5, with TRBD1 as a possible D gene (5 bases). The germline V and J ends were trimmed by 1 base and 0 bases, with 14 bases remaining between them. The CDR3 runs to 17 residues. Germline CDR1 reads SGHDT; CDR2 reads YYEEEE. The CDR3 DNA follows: TGTGCCAGCAGCTTGTTCGGGGGGACTTATAGCAATCAGCCCCAGCATTTT. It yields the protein CASSLFGGTYSNQPQHF.

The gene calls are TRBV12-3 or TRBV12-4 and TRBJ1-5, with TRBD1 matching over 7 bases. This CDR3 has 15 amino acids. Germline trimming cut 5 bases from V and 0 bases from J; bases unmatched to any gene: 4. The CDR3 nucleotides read TGTGCCAGCAGTATACAGGGGTATAGCAATCAGCCCCAGCATTTT. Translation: CASSIQGYSNQPQHF.

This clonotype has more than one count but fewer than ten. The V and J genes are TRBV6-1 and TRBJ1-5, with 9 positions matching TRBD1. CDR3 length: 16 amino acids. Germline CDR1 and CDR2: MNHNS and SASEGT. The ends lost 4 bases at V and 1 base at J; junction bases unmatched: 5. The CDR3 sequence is CASSGSGQGSNQPQHF. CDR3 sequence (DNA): TGTGCCAGCAGTGGGTCGGGACAGGGAAGCAATCAGCCCCAGCATTTT.

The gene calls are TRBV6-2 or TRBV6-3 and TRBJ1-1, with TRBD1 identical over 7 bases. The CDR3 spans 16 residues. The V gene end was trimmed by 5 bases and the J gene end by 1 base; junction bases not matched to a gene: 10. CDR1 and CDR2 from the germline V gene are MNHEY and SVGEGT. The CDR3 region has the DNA TGTGCCAGCAGTGAGCCTCCGCGACAGGGGAACACTGAAGCTTTCTTT. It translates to CASSEPPRQGNTEAFF.

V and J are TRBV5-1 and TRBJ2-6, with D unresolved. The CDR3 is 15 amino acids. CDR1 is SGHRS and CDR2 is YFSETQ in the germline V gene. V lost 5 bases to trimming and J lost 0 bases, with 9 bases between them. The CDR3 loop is CASRSSYSGANVLTF. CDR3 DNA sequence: TGCGCCAGCAGAAGCAGCTACTCTGGGGCCAACGTCCTGACTTTC.

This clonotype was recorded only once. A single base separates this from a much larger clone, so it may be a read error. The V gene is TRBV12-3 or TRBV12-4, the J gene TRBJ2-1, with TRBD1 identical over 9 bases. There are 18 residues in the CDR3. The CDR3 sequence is CASSYSVSGQGTYNEQIF. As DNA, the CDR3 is TGTGCCAGCAGTTACTCCGTATCGGGACAGGGTACCTACAATGAGCAGATCTTC.

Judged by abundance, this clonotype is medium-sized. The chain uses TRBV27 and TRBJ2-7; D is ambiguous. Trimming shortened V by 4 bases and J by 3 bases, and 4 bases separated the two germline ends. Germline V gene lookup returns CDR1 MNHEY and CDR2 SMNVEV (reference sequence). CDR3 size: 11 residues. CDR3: CASSYNYEQYF. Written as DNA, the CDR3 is TGTGCCAGCAGTTACAACTACGAGCAGTACTTC.

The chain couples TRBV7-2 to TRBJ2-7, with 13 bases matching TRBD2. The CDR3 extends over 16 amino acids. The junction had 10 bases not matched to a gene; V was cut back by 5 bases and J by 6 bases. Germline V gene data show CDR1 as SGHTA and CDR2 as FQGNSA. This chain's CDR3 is CASSPALAGGRSEQYF. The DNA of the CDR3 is TGTGCCAGCAGCCCCGCACTAGCGGGGGGGCGAAGCGAGCAGTACTTC.

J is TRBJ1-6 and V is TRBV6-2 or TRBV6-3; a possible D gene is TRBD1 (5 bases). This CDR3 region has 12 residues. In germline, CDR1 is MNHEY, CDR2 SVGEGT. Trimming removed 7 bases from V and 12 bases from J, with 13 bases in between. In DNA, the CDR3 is TGTGCCAGCACTCGAGGGGTCGGACCCCTCCACTTT. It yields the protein CASTRGVGPLHF.

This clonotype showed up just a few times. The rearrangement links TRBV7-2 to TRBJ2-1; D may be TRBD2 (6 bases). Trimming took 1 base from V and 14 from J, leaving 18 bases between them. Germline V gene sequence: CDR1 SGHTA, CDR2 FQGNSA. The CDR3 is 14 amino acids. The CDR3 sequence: CASSLEWRVQSEFF. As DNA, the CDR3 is TGTGCCAGCAGCTTAGAGTGGAGGGTACAGAGCGAGTTCTTC.

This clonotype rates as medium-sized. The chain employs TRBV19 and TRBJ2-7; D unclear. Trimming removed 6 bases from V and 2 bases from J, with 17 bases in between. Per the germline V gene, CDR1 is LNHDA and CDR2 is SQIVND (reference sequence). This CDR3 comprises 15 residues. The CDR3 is CASRGIRGSTYEQYF. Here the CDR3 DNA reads TGTGCCAGTAGAGGTATCCGAGGTTCCACCTACGAGCAGTACTTC.

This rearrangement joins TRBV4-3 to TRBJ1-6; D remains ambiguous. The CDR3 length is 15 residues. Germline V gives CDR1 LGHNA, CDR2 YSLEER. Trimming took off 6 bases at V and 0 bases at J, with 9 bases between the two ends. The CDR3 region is CASSVKSSYNSPLHF. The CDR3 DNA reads TGCGCCAGCAGTGTGAAGAGCTCCTATAATTCACCCCTCCACTTT.

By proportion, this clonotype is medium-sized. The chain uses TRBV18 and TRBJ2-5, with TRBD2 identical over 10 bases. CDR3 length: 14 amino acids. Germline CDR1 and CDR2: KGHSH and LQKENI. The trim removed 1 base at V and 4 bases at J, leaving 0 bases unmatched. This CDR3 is CASSPLAGGETQYF. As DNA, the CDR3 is TGTGCCAGCTCACCACTAGCGGGGGGAGAGACCCAGTACTTC.

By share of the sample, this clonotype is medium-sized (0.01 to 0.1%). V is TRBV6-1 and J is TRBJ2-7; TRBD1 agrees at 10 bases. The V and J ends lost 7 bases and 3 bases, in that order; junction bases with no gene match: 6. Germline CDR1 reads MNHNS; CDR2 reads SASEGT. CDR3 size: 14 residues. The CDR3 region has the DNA TGTGCCAGCACTTCCCGGGACAGGGGCTACGAGCAGTACTTC. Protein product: CASTSRDRGYEQYF.

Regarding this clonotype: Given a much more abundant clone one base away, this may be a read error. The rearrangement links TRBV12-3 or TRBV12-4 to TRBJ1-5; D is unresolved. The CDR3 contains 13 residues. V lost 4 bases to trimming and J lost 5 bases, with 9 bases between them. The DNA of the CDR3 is TGTGCCAGCAGTTCAAGGAAAGATCAGCCCCAGCATTTT. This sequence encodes CASSSRKDQPQHF.